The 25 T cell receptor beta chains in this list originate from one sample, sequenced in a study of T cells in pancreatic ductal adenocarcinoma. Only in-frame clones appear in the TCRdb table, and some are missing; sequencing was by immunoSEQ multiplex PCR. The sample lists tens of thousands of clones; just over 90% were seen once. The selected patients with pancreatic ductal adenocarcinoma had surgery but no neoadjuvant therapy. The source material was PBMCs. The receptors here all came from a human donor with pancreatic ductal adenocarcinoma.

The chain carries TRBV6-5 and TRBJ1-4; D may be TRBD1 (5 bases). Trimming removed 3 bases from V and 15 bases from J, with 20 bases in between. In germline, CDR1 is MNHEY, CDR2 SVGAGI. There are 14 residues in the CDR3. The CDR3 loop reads CASSYGTGISSMFF. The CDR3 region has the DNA TGTGCCAGCAGTTATGGAACAGGCATTTCGTCGATGTTTTTT.

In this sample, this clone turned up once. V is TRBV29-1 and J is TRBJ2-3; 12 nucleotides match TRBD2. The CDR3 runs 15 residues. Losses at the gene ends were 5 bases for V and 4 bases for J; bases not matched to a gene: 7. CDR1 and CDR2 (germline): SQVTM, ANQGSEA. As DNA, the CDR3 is TGCAGCGTTCTGACTAGCGGGAGTTCCGCAGATACGCAGTATTTT. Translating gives CSVLTSGSSADTQYF.

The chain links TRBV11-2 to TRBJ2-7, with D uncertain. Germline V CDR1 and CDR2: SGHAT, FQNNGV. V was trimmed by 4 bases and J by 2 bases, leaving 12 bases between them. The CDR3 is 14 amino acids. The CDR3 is CASSSGRSAYEQYF. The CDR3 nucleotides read TGTGCCAGCAGCTCCGGACGCAGCGCCTACGAGCAGTACTTC.

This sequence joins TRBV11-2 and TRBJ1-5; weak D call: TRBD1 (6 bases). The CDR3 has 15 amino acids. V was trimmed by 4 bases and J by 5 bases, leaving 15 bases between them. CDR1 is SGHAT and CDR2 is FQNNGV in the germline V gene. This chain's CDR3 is CASSSRGGGDQPQHF. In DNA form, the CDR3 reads TGTGCCAGCAGCTCCCGCGGGGGGGGCGATCAGCCCCAGCATTTT.

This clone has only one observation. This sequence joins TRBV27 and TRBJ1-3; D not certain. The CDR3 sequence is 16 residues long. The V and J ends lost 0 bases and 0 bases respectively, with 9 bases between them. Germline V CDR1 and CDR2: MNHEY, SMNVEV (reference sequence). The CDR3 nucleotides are TGTGCCAGCAGTTTATCCTCGGGGAGCTCTGGAAACACCATATATTTT. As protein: CASSLSSGSSGNTIYF.

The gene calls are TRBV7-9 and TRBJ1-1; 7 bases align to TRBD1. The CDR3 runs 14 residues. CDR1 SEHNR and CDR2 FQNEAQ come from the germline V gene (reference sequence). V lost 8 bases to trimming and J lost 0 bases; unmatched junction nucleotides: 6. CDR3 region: CASGPTGMNTEAFF. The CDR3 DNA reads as TGTGCCAGCGGCCCGACAGGGATGAACACTGAAGCTTTCTTT.

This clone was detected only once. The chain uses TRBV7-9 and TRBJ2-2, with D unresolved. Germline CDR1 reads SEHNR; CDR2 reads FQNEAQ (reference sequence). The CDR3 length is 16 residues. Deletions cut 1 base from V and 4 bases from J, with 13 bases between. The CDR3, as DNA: TGTGCCAGCAGCTTAGGACGCCTGGACCCCACCGGGGAGCTGTTTTTT. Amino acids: CASSLGRLDPTGELFF.

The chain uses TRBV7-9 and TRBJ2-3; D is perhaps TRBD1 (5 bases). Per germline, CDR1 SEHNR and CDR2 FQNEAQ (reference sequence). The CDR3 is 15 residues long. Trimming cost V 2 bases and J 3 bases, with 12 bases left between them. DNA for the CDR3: TGTGCCAGCAGCTTACGTCAGGGTCAGACAGATACGCAGTATTTT. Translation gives CASSLRQGQTDTQYF.

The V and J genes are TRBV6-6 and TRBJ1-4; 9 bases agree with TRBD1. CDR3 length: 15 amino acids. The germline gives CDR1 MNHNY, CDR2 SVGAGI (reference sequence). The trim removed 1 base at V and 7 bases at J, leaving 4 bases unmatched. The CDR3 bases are TGTGCCAGCAGTTACTTGGGACAGGGTAGTGAAAAACTGTTTTTT. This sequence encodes CASSYLGQGSEKLFF.

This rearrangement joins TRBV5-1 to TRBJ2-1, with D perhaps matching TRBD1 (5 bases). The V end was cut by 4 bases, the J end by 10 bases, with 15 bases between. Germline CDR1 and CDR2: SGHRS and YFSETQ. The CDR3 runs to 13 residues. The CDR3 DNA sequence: TGCGCCAGCAGCCCAGACGGGTGGGGCGAGCAGTTCTTC. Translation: CASSPDGWGEQFF.

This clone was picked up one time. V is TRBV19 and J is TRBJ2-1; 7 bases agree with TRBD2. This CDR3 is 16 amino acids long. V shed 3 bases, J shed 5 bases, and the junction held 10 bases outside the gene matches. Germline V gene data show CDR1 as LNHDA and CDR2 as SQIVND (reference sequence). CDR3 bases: TGTGCCAGTAGTATTGGGGAGCGGGATCGAGACAATGAGCAGTTCTTC. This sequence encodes CASSIGERDRDNEQFF.

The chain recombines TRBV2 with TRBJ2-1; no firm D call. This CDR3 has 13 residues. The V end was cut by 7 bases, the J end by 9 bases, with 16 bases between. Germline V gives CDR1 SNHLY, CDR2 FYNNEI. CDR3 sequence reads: CASIWTVLGEQFF. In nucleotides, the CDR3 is TGTGCCAGCATCTGGACCGTCTTAGGTGAGCAGTTCTTC.

This chain's CDR3 is CASSYGRVTEAFF. For the CDR3, the DNA is TGTGCCAGCAGTTACGGAAGGGTCACTGAAGCTTTCTTT. The V gene is TRBV6-5, the J gene TRBJ1-1; the D is unclear. Germline V gene data show CDR1 as MNHEY and CDR2 as SVGAGI. Trimming shortened V by 2 bases and J by 4 bases, and 8 bases separated the two germline ends. This CDR3 has 13 residues.

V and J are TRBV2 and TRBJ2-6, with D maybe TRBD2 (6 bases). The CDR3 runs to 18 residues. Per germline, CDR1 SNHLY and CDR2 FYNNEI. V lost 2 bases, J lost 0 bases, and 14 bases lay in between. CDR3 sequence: CASSERATRFSGANVLTF. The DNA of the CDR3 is TGTGCCAGCAGTGAAAGGGCGACTAGATTCTCTGGGGCCAACGTCCTGACTTTC.

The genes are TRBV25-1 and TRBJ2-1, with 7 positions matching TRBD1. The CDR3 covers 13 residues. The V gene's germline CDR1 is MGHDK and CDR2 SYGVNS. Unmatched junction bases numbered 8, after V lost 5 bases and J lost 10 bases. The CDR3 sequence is CASSLLTGLEQFF. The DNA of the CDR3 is TGTGCCAGCAGTTTATTGACAGGGCTCGAGCAGTTCTTC.

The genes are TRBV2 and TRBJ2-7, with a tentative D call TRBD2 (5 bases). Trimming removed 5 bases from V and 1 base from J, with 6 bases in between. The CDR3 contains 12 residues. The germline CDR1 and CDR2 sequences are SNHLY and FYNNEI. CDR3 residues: CASSWESYEQYF. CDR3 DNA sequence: TGTGCCAGCAGTTGGGAGTCCTACGAGCAGTACTTC.

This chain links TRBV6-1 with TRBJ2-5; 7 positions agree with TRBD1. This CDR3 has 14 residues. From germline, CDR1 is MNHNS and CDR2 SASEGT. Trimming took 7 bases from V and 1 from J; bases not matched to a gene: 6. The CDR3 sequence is CASIRQGRQETQYF. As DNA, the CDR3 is TGTGCCAGCATCCGACAGGGTCGCCAAGAGACCCAGTACTTC.

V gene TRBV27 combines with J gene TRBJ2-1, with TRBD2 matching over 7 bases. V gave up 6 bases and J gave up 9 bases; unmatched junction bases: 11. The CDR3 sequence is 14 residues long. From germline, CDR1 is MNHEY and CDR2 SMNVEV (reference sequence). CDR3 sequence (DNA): TGTGCCAGCAGAAGGGACTATAGAGCTAGTGAGCAGTTCTTC. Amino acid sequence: CASRRDYRASEQFF.

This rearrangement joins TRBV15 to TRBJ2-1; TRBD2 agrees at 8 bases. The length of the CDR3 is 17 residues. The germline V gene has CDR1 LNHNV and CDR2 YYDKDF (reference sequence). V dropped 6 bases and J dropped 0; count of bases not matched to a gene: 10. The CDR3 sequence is CATRSGRRRSSYNEQFF. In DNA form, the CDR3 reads TGTGCCACCAGGAGCGGGAGACGACGTAGCTCCTACAATGAGCAGTTCTTC. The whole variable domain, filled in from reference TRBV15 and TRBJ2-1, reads DAMVIQNPRYQVTQFGKPVTLSCSQTLNHNVMYWYQQKSSQAPKLLFHYYDKDFNNEADTPDNFQSRRPNTSFCFLDIRSPGLGDTAMYLCATRSGRRRSSYNEQFFGPGTRLTVL.

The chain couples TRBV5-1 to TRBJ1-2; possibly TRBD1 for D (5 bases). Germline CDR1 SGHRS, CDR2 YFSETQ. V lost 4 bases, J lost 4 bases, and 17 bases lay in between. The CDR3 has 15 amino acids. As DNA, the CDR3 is TGCGCCAGCAGCCCTCGGGAGGCCGGGGGCTATGGCTACACCTTC. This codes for CASSPREAGGYGYTF.

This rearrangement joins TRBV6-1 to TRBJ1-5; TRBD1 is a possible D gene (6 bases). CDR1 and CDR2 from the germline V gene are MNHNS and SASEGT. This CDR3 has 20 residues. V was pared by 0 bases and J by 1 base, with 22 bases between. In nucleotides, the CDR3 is TGTGCCAGCAGTGAAGCCCGCGGGGCGGGGGGCCGTTCAAGCAATCAGCCCCAGCATTTT. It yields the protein CASSEARGAGGRSSNQPQHF.

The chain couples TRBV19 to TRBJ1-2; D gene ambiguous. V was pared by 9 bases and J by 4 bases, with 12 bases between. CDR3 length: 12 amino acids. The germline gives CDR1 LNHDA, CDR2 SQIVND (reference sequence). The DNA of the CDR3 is TGTGCCAGCGGAACTCTTACCTATGGCTACACCTTC. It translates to CASGTLTYGYTF. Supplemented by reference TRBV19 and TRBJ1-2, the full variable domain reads DGGITQSPKYLFRKEGQNVTLSCEQNLNHDAMYWYRQDPGQGLRLIYYSQIVNDFQKGDIAEGYSVSREKKESFPLTVTSAQKNPTAFYLCASGTLTYGYTFGSGTRLTVV.

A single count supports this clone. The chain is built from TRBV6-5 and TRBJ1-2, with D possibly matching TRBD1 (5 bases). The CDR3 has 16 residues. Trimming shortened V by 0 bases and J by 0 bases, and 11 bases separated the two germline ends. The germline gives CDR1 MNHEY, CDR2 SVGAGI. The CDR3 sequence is CASSYSGRGANYGYTF. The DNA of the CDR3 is TGTGCCAGCAGTTACTCGGGGCGGGGAGCTAACTATGGCTACACCTTC.

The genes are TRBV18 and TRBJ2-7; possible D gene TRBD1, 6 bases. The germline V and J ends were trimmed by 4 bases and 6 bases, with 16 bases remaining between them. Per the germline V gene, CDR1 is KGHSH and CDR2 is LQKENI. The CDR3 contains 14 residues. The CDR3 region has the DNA TGTGCCAGCTCACGAAACAGGGACGCGGCCGAGCAGTACTTC. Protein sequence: CASSRNRDAAEQYF.

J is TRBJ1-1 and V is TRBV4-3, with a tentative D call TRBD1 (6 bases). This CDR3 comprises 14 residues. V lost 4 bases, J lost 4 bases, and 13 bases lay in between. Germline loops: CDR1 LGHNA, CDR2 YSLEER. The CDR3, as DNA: TGCGCCAGCAGCCTCGAAGAGGGGGGCACTGAAGCTTTCTTT. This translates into CASSLEEGGTEAFF.